This T cell receptor beta chain was captured in a study of CD8 T cells in ankylosing spondylitis (dated by TCRdb to 2017 to 2019). Regarding the study in general: The study profiled T cell receptor beta repertoires in healthy donors and ankylosing spondylitis patients to find disease-linked TCR variants. Peripheral blood was sampled, and synovial fluid was also collected from ankylosing spondylitis patients. In total, the full study cohort was made up of 100 to 140 healthy donors and 25 or so ankylosing spondylitis patients. What the research found in general, with its limitations: Some of the motif variants had been reported before in the synovial fluid and blood of reactive arthritis patients, a finding that suggests common disease-initiation mechanisms. According to the report, matched synovial fluid samples from ankylosing spondylitis patients were significantly enriched for the disease-linked clones. The disease-linked clones had a CD8+ phenotype and were found at relatively low frequencies in peripheral blood. A TCR beta motif made up of about eight highly homologous amino acid variants appeared to be characteristic of blood from ankylosing spondylitis patients.

Many counts were recorded for this clonotype. Its recognized antigen is unknown. No clone much larger than this one lies a single base away; base qualities are absent. The V end gives up 4 bases and the J end 11 bases, leaving 9 bases in the junction not matched to a gene. Reading from cysteine to phenylalanine, the CDR3 counts 13 amino acids. Only the CDR3 DNA stays, 39 bases, in frame from base 1. Instrument used: Illumina HiSeq 2500. TCR beta libraries were prepared by quantitative 5'-RACE with molecular barcodes. As for the original processing: Disease-linked TCR variants were identified with a new computational method built on a probabilistic model of VDJ rearrangement. TCRdb ran its own pipeline on the public reads, namely fastp trimming at Q25 and MiXCR clone calling, and kept in-frame beta chains. Merged by CDR3 protein, the rows form single entries marked with the most common genes and DNA. Clone size and V and J calls follow TCRdb, not the original study. This sample comprises about 190,000 distinct CDR3 sequences, 10% to 15% of them detected only once. Of the sample, 11% is held by the ten largest clones.

Specimen: blood, either unsorted or a sorted T cell fraction (not recorded which). The clonotype originates from a female donor with ankylosing spondylitis or in good health (not recorded which). Recombination connected TRBV12-3 or TRBV12-4 to TRBJ1-1; the central 8 bases match TRBD1. The CDR3 region has the sequence CASSSYDRGPAFF. At the DNA level, the sequence is TGTGCCAGCAGTTCGTACGACAGGGGTCCGGCTTTCTTT.